Below, 15 T cell receptor beta chains from the same sample are listed, as sequenced in a study of tumor-infiltrating lymphocytes in oesophageal squamous cell carcinoma. MiXCR was run by TCRdb on the PCR reads, yielding one entry per CDR3 protein. The sample includes about 21,000 distinct CDR3 sequences, around two fifths of them seen just once. The sample comprised esophageal tumor tissue. The receptor source for this set is a male donor with esophageal squamous cell carcinoma.

A few counts support this clonotype. A read error may be the cause here, since a much bigger clone is one base away. The V and J genes are TRBV11-1 and TRBJ2-3, with 10 positions matching TRBD1. After removal of 4 bases from V and 14 bases from J, the junction contained 18 bases not matched to a gene. The CDR3 length is 16 residues. CDR1 and CDR2 from the germline V gene are SGHAT and FQDESV (reference sequence). The chain's CDR3 is CASSSGTGANTGELYF. In nucleotides, the CDR3 is TGTGCCAGCAGCTCCGGGACAGGGGCGAACACCGGGGAGCTGTATTTT.

The chain carries TRBV12-3 or TRBV12-4 and TRBJ2-1; tentatively, D is TRBD2 (6 bases). V was cut by 6 bases and J by 0 bases, with 15 bases left in between. The CDR3 runs 16 residues. CDR3 sequence (DNA): TGTGCCAGCAGACCCGCTAGCGTCAGCTCCTACAATGAGCAGTTCTTC. Protein sequence: CASRPASVSSYNEQFF.

In this sample, this clonotype turned up a few times. Because the CDR3 is missing its conserved closing phenylalanine or tryptophan, this is likely a read error. The limits of the CDR3 on the DNA are not certain, so only TCRdb's listed CDR3 is given. The rearrangement uses TRBV6-6 and TRBJ2-7; the DNA was not used to check the table's D call, TRBD1. Looked up from germline, CDR1 is MNHNY and CDR2 is SVGAGI (reference sequence). The CDR3 region is 16 residues in length, termini included. CDR3: CASRPPSWSYGYTFGS.

This clonotype was observed at least ten times. This sequence joins TRBV2 and TRBJ2-5, with 7 positions matching TRBD1. This CDR3 spans 16 amino acids. The ends lost 3 bases at V and 2 bases at J; junction bases unmatched: 9. Germline lookup yields CDR1 SNHLY and CDR2 FYNNEI. The CDR3 DNA sequence: TGTGCCAGCAGTGATTGGGGGAGACAGGGACAAGAGACCCAGTACTTC. Translation gives CASSDWGRQGQETQYF.

V usage is TRBV7-2 and J usage is TRBJ2-3; the match to TRBD1 covers 11 bases. With 3 bases clipped from V and 6 bases from J, the junction kept 5 bases outside the gene matches. This CDR3 is 15 amino acids long. Germline V gene sequence: CDR1 SGHTA, CDR2 FQGNSA. Here the CDR3 reads CASSFRTGGADTQYF. CDR3 coding DNA: TGTGCCAGCAGCTTTAGGACAGGGGGCGCGGATACGCAGTATTTT.

The chain joins TRBV10-3 to TRBJ2-1; the match to TRBD2 covers 12 bases. The last part of the DNA fits TRBJ2-5 better; the J call may be wrong. The V gene's germline CDR1 is ENHRY and CDR2 SYGVKD. The CDR3 runs 15 residues. The CDR3 protein is CAISPTSGSQETQYF. The CDR3 DNA is TGTGCCATCAGTCCGACTAGCGGGAGCCAAGAGACCCAGTACTTC.

Remarks on this clonotype: Given the absence of the conserved phenylalanine or tryptophan at the CDR3 end, a read error is likely. The DNA is omitted, as the CDR3 cannot be located on it reliably, and the CDR3 follows TCRdb's listing. The chain couples TRBV7-6 to TRBJ2-7; TRBD1 is the table's D call, not checked against the DNA. From germline, CDR1 is SGHVS and CDR2 FNYEAQ. The CDR3 numbers 15 amino acids, ends counted. The CDR3 sequence: CASSQGQGREQYFGS.

This chain connects TRBV7-2 to TRBJ2-4, with TRBD2 identical over 8 bases. The assigned J gene may be wrong: the sequence end matches TRBJ2-5 better. The CDR3 has 15 residues. CDR1 is SGHTA and CDR2 is FQGNSA in the germline V gene. DNA for the CDR3: TGTGCCAGCAGCCTCCAAGCGGGGGCCGGTGAGACCCAGTACTTC. Translating it yields CASSLQAGAGETQYF.

The chain carries TRBV28 and TRBJ2-1, with D possibly TRBD2 on 7 matching bases. The germline V and J ends were trimmed by 3 bases and 0 bases, with 15 bases remaining between them. Germline V gene sequence: CDR1 MDHEN, CDR2 SYDVKM. The CDR3 extends over 17 amino acids. CDR3 amino acids: CASSLGGEGGSYNEQFF. The CDR3 nucleotides read TGTGCCAGCAGTTTGGGGGGGGAGGGGGGCTCCTACAATGAGCAGTTCTTC.

This clonotype has more than one count but fewer than ten. The rearrangement links TRBV7-2 to TRBJ2-5; 8 bases align to TRBD2. This CDR3 is 17 amino acids long. With 1 base clipped from V and 1 base from J, the junction kept 8 bases outside the gene matches. Germline loops: CDR1 SGHTA, CDR2 FQGNSA. The CDR3 loop is CASSLVHGGAPQETQYF. The CDR3 DNA reads as TGTGCCAGCAGCTTAGTCCACGGGGGGGCCCCCCAAGAGACCCAGTACTTC.

This clonotype was seen at least ten times. V gene TRBV7-9 combines with J gene TRBJ1-1, with D perhaps matching TRBD1 (6 bases). The CDR3 runs 13 residues. CDR1 SEHNR and CDR2 FQNEAQ come from the germline V gene (reference sequence). The V and J ends lost 5 bases and 1 base respectively, with 8 bases between them. The CDR3 sequence: CASSRQANTEAFF. The CDR3 nucleotides are TGTGCCAGCAGCCGACAGGCGAACACTGAAGCTTTCTTT.

This clonotype was observed a single time. This sequence joins TRBV10-3 and TRBJ2-5, with 11 bases lining up with TRBD1. CDR3 length: 14 amino acids. V shed 10 bases and J 7 bases; nucleotides not matched to a gene: 11. Looked up from germline, CDR1 is ENHRY and CDR2 is SYGVKD. This chain's CDR3 is CATTPGTGGWTQYF. In nucleotides, the CDR3 is TGTGCCACCACCCCGGGGACAGGGGGTTGGACCCAGTACTTC.

This clonotype occurred a few times. The rearrangement uses TRBV7-6 and TRBJ2-3; the D is unclear. Gene TRBJ2-7 matches the end of the DNA better, so the J call may be wrong. Germline V gene sequence: CDR1 SGHVS, CDR2 FNYEAQ. This CDR3 has 12 amino acids. The DNA for the CDR3 is TGTGCCAGCAGCAGAGTCTACTACGAGCAGTACTTC. This sequence encodes CASSRVYYEQYF.

This clonotype was counted at least ten times. The rearrangement joins TRBV6-1 to TRBJ2-7; tentatively, D is TRBD1 (6 bases). The germline CDR1 and CDR2 sequences are MNHNS and SASEGT. Trimming left V 1 base short and J 7 bases short, with 23 bases between. The CDR3 has 17 amino acids. The CDR3 loop is CASSEVYRQGSPREQYF. The CDR3 nucleotides are TGTGCCAGCAGTGAAGTCTATCGGCAGGGGTCGCCCCGGGAGCAGTACTTC.

This clonotype occurred many times. The chain has TRBV19 and TRBJ2-1; no clear D gene. CDR3 length: 16 amino acids. Germline assignment: CDR1 LNHDA and CDR2 SQIVND (reference sequence). V was cut by 5 bases and J by 2 bases, with 16 bases left in between. CDR3 DNA sequence: TGTGCCAGTAGTCTTGTGGGCCTGCAAACCTACAATGAGCAGTTCTTC. This sequence encodes CASSLVGLQTYNEQFF.